This is a list of T cell receptor beta chains from one sample in a study of memory CD8 T cells in hepatitis C reinfection. Clones were sequenced by immunoSEQ multiplex PCR, and TCRdb holds only the in-frame ones, with some missing. The table includes 6,400 or so clones, more than 80% detected once. The sequencing sample was made of naive CD8+ T cells sorted from blood. The source is a man in his fifties with hepatitis C virus infection. CDR3s include the opening cysteine and the closing phenylalanine or tryptophan. The D gene is left open where the match is weak. Clone size is shown for a subset of rows, as once, few, many or a class of expanded clone.

TRBJ2-7 | TRBD2 | TRBV10-3 | - | CAISGSPAGYKEQYF | TGTGCCATCAGTGGTTCCCCAGCGGGATATAAAGAGCAGTACTTC
TRBJ2-4 | - | TRBV11-2 | once | CASSLVSGSSNIQYF | TGTGCCAGCAGCTTAGTCTCCGGGAGCTCAAACATTCAGTACTTC
TRBJ2-1 | - | TRBV11-2 | - | CASSLDRPINRLYNEQFF | TGTGCCAGCAGCTTAGATCGGCCGATAAACAGGTTATACAATGAGCAGTTCTTC
TRBJ2-7 | - | TRBV7-8 | - | CASSDSREYEQYF | TGTGCCAGCAGCGACTCCCGGGAGTACGAGCAGTACTTC
TRBJ1-2 | - | TRBV6-5 | - | CASSYGQDYGYTF | TGTGCCAGCAGTTACGGGCAGGACTATGGCTACACCTTC
TRBJ2-1 | - | TRBV30 | - | CATYGNEQFF | TGTGCCACTTATGGTAATGAGCAGTTCTTC
TRBJ2-1 | TRBD1 | TRBV11-3 | - | CASSLDWGQDSEQFF | TGTGCCAGCAGCTTAGATTGGGGACAGGACAGTGAGCAGTTCTTC
TRBJ2-1 | TRBD2 | TRBV27 | once | CASSLAGGSDNEQFF | TGTGCCAGCAGCCTAGCGGGAGGCTCCGACAATGAGCAGTTCTTC
TRBJ1-1 | TRBD1 | TRBV7-2 | - | CASSWDRGRGNTEAFF | TGTGCCAGCAGCTGGGACAGGGGGCGCGGGAACACTGAAGCTTTCTTT
TRBJ1-2 | TRBD1 | TRBV28 | - | CASSSTPYQGQGPSYTF | TGTGCCAGCAGTTCAACCCCCTATCAGGGACAGGGCCCGAGCTACACCTTC
TRBJ1-1 | - | TRBV30 | - | CAWTWGLNTEAFF | TGTGCCTGGACATGGGGCCTGAACACTGAAGCTTTCTTT
TRBJ1-1 | - | TRBV7-8 | - | CASSLGSGNTEAFF | TGTGCCAGCAGCTTAGGTTCAGGGAACACTGAAGCTTTCTTT
TRBJ2-3 | TRBD2 | TRBV28 | - | CASSWLAGGPDTQYF | TGTGCCAGCAGTTGGCTGGCGGGAGGGCCGGATACGCAGTATTTT
TRBJ2-5 | TRBD1 | TRBV28 | - | CASSSRTGFGQETQYF | TGTGCCAGCAGTTCGAGGACAGGGTTCGGCCAAGAGACCCAGTACTTC
TRBJ2-5 | TRBD2 | TRBV28 | once | CASSLKLAGDLYQETQYF | TGTGCCAGCAGTTTAAAGCTAGCGGGAGACTTGTACCAAGAGACCCAGTACTTC
TRBJ2-3 | - | TRBV9 | - | CASSVPSIVGTDTQYF | TGTGCCAGCAGCGTACCCTCAATAGTAGGCACAGATACGCAGTATTTT
TRBJ1-1 | TRBD1 | TRBV5-4 | - | CASRPSGGAYTEAFF | TGTGCCAGCAGGCCTTCAGGGGGCGCGTACACTGAAGCTTTCTTT
TRBJ1-5 | - | TRBV30 | - | CAWSVGTWEPQHF | TGTGCCTGGAGTGTAGGGACATGGGAACCCCAGCATTTT
TRBJ2-3 | - | TRBV9 | - | CASSDGTSDTQYF | TGTGCCAGCAGCGATGGCACCTCAGATACGCAGTATTTT
TRBJ2-7 | TRBD1 | TRBV6-1 | - | CATSGTGSPEQYF | TGTGCCACTTCGGGGACAGGCTCCCCCGAGCAGTACTTC
TRBJ1-3 | TRBD1 | TRBV7-8 | - | CASSYLPGQGLGNTIYF | TGTGCCAGCAGTTATCTGCCGGGACAGGGTCTTGGAAACACCATATATTTT
TRBJ2-7 | - | TRBV7-6 | - | CASSLDSPGYEQYF | TGTGCCAGCAGCTTAGACTCACCCGGCTACGAGCAGTACTTC
TRBJ2-1 | - | TRBV5-1 | - | CASSLVRADNEQFF | TGCGCCAGCAGCTTGGTCAGGGCGGACAATGAGCAGTTCTTC
TRBJ2-7 | TRBD1 | TRBV29-1 | - | CSVEGTGYHEQYF | TGCAGCGTTGAAGGGACAGGGTACCACGAGCAGTACTTC
TRBJ1-3 | - | TRBV9 | - | CASSVQEGAGNTIYF | TGTGCCAGCAGCGTACAGGAAGGCGCTGGAAACACCATATATTTT
TRBJ2-1 | TRBD2 | TRBV7-2 | - | CASSSHSGTQEQFF | TGTGCCAGCAGCTCCCATAGCGGGACGCAAGAGCAGTTCTTC
TRBJ2-2 | - | TRBV11-3 | - | CASSLRGNEYTGELFF | TGTGCCAGCAGCCTAAGGGGTAATGAGTACACCGGGGAGCTGTTTTTT
TRBJ2-1 | TRBD1 | TRBV18 | - | CASSPPGQGWTEQFF | TGTGCCAGCTCACCACCCGGACAGGGGTGGACTGAGCAGTTCTTC
TRBJ2-7 | TRBD2 | TRBV10-3 | - | CAIGLADDYEQYF | TGTGCCATAGGACTAGCGGACGACTACGAGCAGTACTTC
TRBJ1-5 | - | TRBV4-3 | - | CASSQDRGSNQPQHF | TGCGCCAGCAGCCAAGACAGGGGTAGCAATCAGCCCCAGCATTTT
TRBJ1-3 | - | TRBV6-5 | - | CASEDGGNTIYF | TGTGCCAGCGAGGATGGGGGAAACACCATATATTTT
TRBJ2-7 | TRBD1 | TRBV7-2 | - | CASSLAGTAAYEQYF | TGTGCCAGCAGCTTAGCAGGGACAGCTGCCTACGAGCAGTACTTC
TRBJ2-5 | - | TRBV2 | - | CASSIRVFETQYF | TGTGCCAGCAGTATCAGGGTTTTCGAGACCCAGTACTTC
TRBJ2-7 | - | TRBV11-2 | - | CASSLDDRGRAYEQYF | TGTGCCAGCAGCTTAGATGACCGGGGTCGGGCTTACGAGCAGTACTTC
TRBJ2-5 | TRBD2 | TRBV10-3 | - | CAISGLAGDWETQYF | TGTGCCATCAGTGGACTAGCGGGAGATTGGGAGACCCAGTACTTC
TRBJ2-1 | TRBD1 | TRBV6-4 | - | CASSGTGVNEQFF | TGTGCCAGCAGTGGGACAGGGGTCAATGAGCAGTTCTTC
TRBJ1-1 | - | TRBV19 | - | CASSIYNTEAFF | TGTGCCAGTAGTATATATAACACTGAAGCTTTCTTT
TRBJ2-1 | TRBD1 | TRBV4-3 | - | CASSPGTGSSNEQFF | TGCGCCAGCAGCCCCGGGACAGGGTCGAGCAATGAGCAGTTCTTC
TRBJ2-3 | - | TRBV7-2 | - | CASSLLGDDTQYF | TGTGCCAGCAGCTTACTAGGCGATGATACGCAGTATTTT
TRBJ1-1 | TRBD1 | TRBV4-3 | few | CASSPGGGYTEAFF | TGCGCCAGCAGCCCAGGAGGGGGCTACACTGAAGCTTTCTTT
TRBJ1-1 | - | TRBV7-8 | - | CASSFFQDTEAFF | TGTGCCAGCAGCTTCTTTCAGGACACTGAAGCTTTCTTT
TRBJ2-2 | - | TRBV29-1 | - | CSGRQGGDTGELFF | TGCAGCGGTCGACAGGGCGGGGACACCGGGGAGCTGTTTTTT
TRBJ2-7 | TRBD2 | TRBV5-6 | - | CASSLGLAGGDEQYF | TGTGCCAGCAGCTTGGGACTAGCGGGAGGGGACGAGCAGTACTTC
TRBJ1-4 | - | TRBV10-2 | - | CASRKQGLGNEKLFF | TGCGCCAGCAGAAAACAGGGTTTAGGGAATGAAAAACTGTTTTTT
TRBJ2-7 | - | TRBV4-1 | once | CASSQDRGSYEQYF | TGCGCCAGCAGCCAAGACAGGGGCTCCTACGAGCAGTACTTC
TRBJ2-1 | TRBD2 | TRBV25-1 | - | CASQRVAGEYNEQFF | TGTGCCAGCCAGAGGGTAGCGGGAGAATACAATGAGCAGTTCTTC
TRBJ2-7 | - | TRBV5-1 | few | CASSLVGVAELYKQYF | TGCGCCAGCAGCTTGGTGGGGGTAGCGGAACTCTACAAGCAGTACTTC
TRBJ2-1 | - | TRBV5-4 | - | CASSLDGYNEQFF | TGTGCCAGCAGCTTGGACGGCTACAATGAGCAGTTCTTC
TRBJ1-3 | TRBD1 | TRBV9 | - | CASSPGDRIGDTIYF | TGTGCCAGCAGCCCGGGGGACAGGATAGGGGACACCATATATTTT
TRBJ2-7 | TRBD1 | TRBV2 | - | CASREGQGTSYEQYF | TGTGCCAGCAGGGAAGGACAGGGGACGTCCTACGAGCAGTACTTC
TRBJ2-5 | TRBD2 | TRBV7-3 | - | CASSFLADAQETQYF | TGTGCCAGCAGCTTTCTAGCGGACGCTCAAGAGACCCAGTACTTC
TRBJ2-1 | - | TRBV5-8 | - | CASSLTGLKYNEQFF | TGTGCCAGCAGCTTAACAGGGTTAAAATACAATGAGCAGTTCTTC
TRBJ2-7 | TRBD1 | TRBV7-8 | once | CASSMYGTAYEQYF | TGTGCCAGCAGCATGTACGGGACAGCCTACGAGCAGTACTTC
TRBJ1-1 | TRBD1 | TRBV7-9 | - | CASSMGQGYGKNTEAFF | TGTGCCAGCAGCATGGGACAGGGCTACGGGAAAAACACTGAAGCTTTCTTT
TRBJ2-7 | TRBD2 | TRBV27 | - | CASSSGTSGSYEQYF | TGTGCCAGCAGCTCCGGGACTAGCGGGAGTTACGAGCAGTACTTC
TRBJ2-1 | TRBD2 | TRBV28 | - | CASRSGTSGYNEQFF | TGTGCCAGCAGGTCCGGGACTAGCGGCTACAATGAGCAGTTCTTC
TRBJ2-1 | - | TRBV9 | - | CASSVGATNPYNEQFF | TGTGCCAGCAGCGTAGGAGCTACGAACCCATACAATGAGCAGTTCTTC